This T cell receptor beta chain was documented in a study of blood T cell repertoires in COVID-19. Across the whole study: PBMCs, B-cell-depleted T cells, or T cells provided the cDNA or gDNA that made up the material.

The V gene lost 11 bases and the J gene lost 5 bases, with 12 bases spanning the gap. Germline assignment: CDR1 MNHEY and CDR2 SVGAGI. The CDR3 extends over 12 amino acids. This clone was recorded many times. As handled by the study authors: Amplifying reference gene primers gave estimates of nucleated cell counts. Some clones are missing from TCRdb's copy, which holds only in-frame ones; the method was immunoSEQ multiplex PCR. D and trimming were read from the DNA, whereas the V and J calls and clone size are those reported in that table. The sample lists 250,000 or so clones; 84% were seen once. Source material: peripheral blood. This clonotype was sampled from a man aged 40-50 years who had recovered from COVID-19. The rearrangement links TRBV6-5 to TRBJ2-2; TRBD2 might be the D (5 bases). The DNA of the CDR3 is TGTGCCGTCGGGGAACATACCGGGGAGCTGTTTTTT. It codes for CAVGEHTGELFF.